The next 20 T cell receptor beta chains were all read from a single sample in a study of T-cell reconstitution after alpha-beta-depleted transplantation in children. The TCRbeta library incorporated unique molecular identifiers. TCRdb ran MiXCR on the PCR reads and lists one entry per CDR3 protein. Here the sample spans approximately 230,000 distinct CDR3 sequences, 24% being singletons. Sequenced material: PBMCs, mostly from graft donor cells, taken 360 days after TCRalphabeta/CD19-depleted stem cell transplant. These receptors were obtained from a female patient between 2 and 15 years old who had a stem cell transplant for congenital amegakaryocytic thrombocytopenia, so the T cells may come from the graft donor.

This clonotype was seen ten or more times. This rearrangement joins TRBV3-1 to TRBJ2-1; TRBD1 matches at 7 bases. The germline gives CDR1 LGHDT, CDR2 YNNKEL (reference sequence). V lost 3 bases and J lost 5; bases outside the gene matches: 10. The CDR3 has 16 amino acids. CDR3 loop: CASSQGRTGSHNEQFF. CDR3 in DNA: TGTGCCAGCAGCCAGGGCCGGACAGGCTCGCACAATGAGCAGTTCTTC.

This clonotype was detected ten times or more. The rearrangement uses TRBV6-2 or TRBV6-3 and TRBJ2-7; 13 bases fit TRBD2. V lost 6 bases to trimming and J lost 6 bases; unmatched junction nucleotides: 5. The germline gives CDR1 MNHEY, CDR2 SVGEGT. The CDR3 spans 14 residues. The CDR3 DNA is TGTGCCAGCAGAGGACTAGCGGGAGAAAGCGAGCAGTACTTC. Residues: CASRGLAGESEQYF.

J is TRBJ1-1 and V is TRBV12-3 or TRBV12-4; D gene unclear. The ends were cut back, 3 bases at V and 5 bases at J, with 13 bases in the middle. The CDR3 loop spans 14 amino acids. The CDR3 nucleotides are TGTGCCAGCAGTTTTATTCTGGGGAAGACTGAAGCTTTCTTT. The encoded protein is CASSFILGKTEAFF.

CDR3 protein: CASSRQGTNQPQHF. CDR3 DNA sequence: TGTGCCAGTAGTCGACAGGGGACCAATCAGCCCCAGCATTTT. The chain couples TRBV19 to TRBJ1-5; 8 bases match TRBD1. Germline V gene lookup returns CDR1 LNHDA and CDR2 SQIVND (reference sequence). Trimming took 5 bases from V and 3 from J; bases not matched to a gene: 3. The CDR3 spans 14 residues.

The V gene is TRBV29-1, the J gene TRBJ2-1; TRBD1 matches at 8 bases. Germline V gene data show CDR1 as SQVTM and CDR2 as ANQGSEA. Trimming removed 6 bases from V and 3 bases from J; junction bases left unmatched: 7. CDR3 length: 14 amino acids. DNA of the CDR3: TGCAGCGTAGTTAGGACAGGGAGCTACAATGAGCAGTTCTTC. Its protein product is CSVVRTGSYNEQFF.

This chain links TRBV12-3 or TRBV12-4 with TRBJ2-6; 7 bases match TRBD2. The trim removed 6 bases at V and 4 bases at J, leaving 9 bases unmatched. The CDR3 sequence is 16 residues long. The CDR3 DNA reads as TGTGCCAGCAGGAGACTAGCATCCCCCGGGGCCAACGTCCTGACTTTC. Translation: CASRRLASPGANVLTF.

This clonotype appeared many times. This chain joins TRBV5-1 and TRBJ2-5; TRBD1 or TRBD2 may be the D gene (5 bases each). This CDR3 region has 15 residues. V was clipped by 1 base and J by 5 bases, with 15 bases between them. The germline V gene has CDR1 SGHRS and CDR2 YFSETQ. The CDR3 coding sequence is TGCGCCAGCAGCTTGAGTTCAGGGACCTTGGAGACCCAGTACTTC. Its protein is CASSLSSGTLETQYF.

This chain uses TRBV7-9 with TRBJ2-1; 7 nucleotides align to TRBD1. CDR1 is SEHNR, CDR2 FQNEAQ, per germline (reference sequence). After removal of 5 bases from V and 8 bases from J, the junction contained 3 bases not matched to a gene. The CDR3 length is 12 residues. CDR3 loop: CASSRTGDEQFF. The CDR3 coding sequence is TGTGCCAGCAGCAGAACAGGGGATGAGCAGTTCTTC.

For this clonotype: One base away lies a much larger clone, so this may be a sequencing read error. The chain links TRBV4-1 to TRBJ2-5; a possible D gene is TRBD1 (6 bases). The CDR3 is 13 amino acids. The V and J ends lost 1 base and 5 bases respectively, with 8 bases between them. CDR1 and CDR2 (germline): MGHRA, YSYEKL. DNA of the CDR3: TGCGCCAGCAGCCAAGGACAGGCGGAGACCCAGTACTTC. This gives the protein CASSQGQAETQYF.

The chain's CDR3 is CSALLAGKETQYF. The CDR3 coding sequence is TGCAGTGCACTACTAGCGGGAAAAGAGACCCAGTACTTC. V and J are TRBV20-1 and TRBJ2-5, with TRBD2 matching over 10 bases. Germline V gene lookup returns CDR1 DFQATT and CDR2 SNEGSKA (reference sequence). The CDR3 sequence is 13 residues long. After removal of 6 bases from V and 3 bases from J, the junction contained 4 bases not matched to a gene.

The rearrangement uses TRBV29-1 and TRBJ2-3, with D uncertain. Trimming left V 4 bases short and J 6 bases short, with 14 bases between. The CDR3 has 13 residues. Germline values: CDR1 SQVTM, CDR2 ANQGSEA. The CDR3 nucleotides read TGCAGCGTTGGTGGGTCCATGTGGGATACGCAGTATTTT. Protein: CSVGGSMWDTQYF.

The genes are TRBV28 and TRBJ2-5; D gene uncertain. The length of the CDR3 is 10 residues. The V end lost 5 bases, the J end lost 4 bases, and 2 bases lay between the germline ends. Germline CDR1 and CDR2: MDHEN and SYDVKM. DNA for the CDR3: TGTGCCAGCAGTGCAGAGACCCAGTACTTC. Its translation: CASSAETQYF.

This clonotype appeared many times. The chain employs TRBV29-1 and TRBJ2-1, with D maybe TRBD2 (6 bases). Trimming removed 1 base from V and 7 bases from J, with 17 bases in between. Germline V gene lookup returns CDR1 SQVTM and CDR2 ANQGSEA. This CDR3 spans 15 amino acids. This CDR3 reads CSVEVVDYSLNEQFF. The CDR3 DNA reads as TGCAGCGTTGAAGTAGTGGACTATTCTTTGAATGAGCAGTTCTTC.

J is TRBJ2-7 and V is TRBV6-6; no clear D. The CDR3 extends over 12 amino acids. Germline V gives CDR1 MNHNY, CDR2 SVGAGI (reference sequence). Trimming took 6 bases from V and 4 from J, leaving 10 bases between them. The CDR3, as DNA: TGTGCCAGCAGCCACTTAGCATACGAGCAGTACTTC. It yields the protein CASSHLAYEQYF.

This clonotype has a handful of counts. The gene calls are TRBV7-9 and TRBJ2-5; the D gene is possibly TRBD2 (5 bases). Germline V lookup: CDR1 SEHNR, CDR2 FQNEAQ (reference sequence). V was cut by 1 base and J by 2 bases, with 11 bases left in between. The CDR3 is 15 amino acids. The CDR3 DNA reads TGTGCCAGCAGCTTAGGGACTTCAATTCAAGAGACCCAGTACTTC. This sequence encodes CASSLGTSIQETQYF.

This clonotype occurred many times. The CDR3 here is CSAPDGLARTDTQYF. CDR3 sequence (DNA): TGCAGTGCTCCCGACGGACTAGCCCGCACAGATACGCAGTATTTT. The V gene is TRBV20-1, the J gene TRBJ2-3; 8 bases map to TRBD2. The CDR3 is 15 residues long. Germline V gives CDR1 DFQATT, CDR2 SNEGSKA (reference sequence). J gave up 1 base and V 5 bases, and 8 bases lay outside the gene matches.

This clonotype was seen more than once but under ten times. The chain uses TRBV7-2 and TRBJ1-2, with TRBD1 matching over 9 bases. The CDR3 loop spans 14 amino acids. V lost 5 bases, J lost 6 bases, and 7 bases stayed unmatched. Germline-derived CDR1 and CDR2 are SGHTA and FQGNSA. The CDR3 region has the DNA TGTGCCAGCAGCCCGGGGACAGGGTGGAATGGCTACACCTTC. Translation: CASSPGTGWNGYTF.

The chain uses TRBV6-2 or TRBV6-3 and TRBJ2-2; perhaps TRBD1 as D (5 bases). CDR3 length equals 14 residues. Between the trimmed V and J ends, which lost 6 bases and 4 bases, there was a span of 12 bases. Germline CDR1 reads MNHEY; CDR2 reads SVGEGT. CDR3 protein: CASRMGRVTGELFF. The CDR3 nucleotides are TGTGCCAGCAGGATGGGCAGGGTCACCGGGGAGCTGTTTTTT.

The chain combines TRBV6-1 with TRBJ1-3; D is ambiguous. Germline loops: CDR1 MNHNS, CDR2 SASEGT. The V and J ends lost 6 bases and 3 bases respectively, with 9 bases between them. CDR3 length equals 13 residues. The CDR3, as DNA: TGTGCCAGCAGCGCGGACGGTGGAAACACCATATATTTT. Protein sequence: CASSADGGNTIYF.

This sequence joins TRBV29-1 and TRBJ2-2, with no clear D. Trimming removed 4 bases at V and 7 bases at J, with 13 bases between. Germline CDR1 reads SQVTM; CDR2 reads ANQGSEA. This CDR3 has 13 residues. CDR3 DNA: TGCAGCGTTGGGCATAAGTTCGGCGGGGAGCTGTTTTTT. Amino acid sequence: CSVGHKFGGELFF.